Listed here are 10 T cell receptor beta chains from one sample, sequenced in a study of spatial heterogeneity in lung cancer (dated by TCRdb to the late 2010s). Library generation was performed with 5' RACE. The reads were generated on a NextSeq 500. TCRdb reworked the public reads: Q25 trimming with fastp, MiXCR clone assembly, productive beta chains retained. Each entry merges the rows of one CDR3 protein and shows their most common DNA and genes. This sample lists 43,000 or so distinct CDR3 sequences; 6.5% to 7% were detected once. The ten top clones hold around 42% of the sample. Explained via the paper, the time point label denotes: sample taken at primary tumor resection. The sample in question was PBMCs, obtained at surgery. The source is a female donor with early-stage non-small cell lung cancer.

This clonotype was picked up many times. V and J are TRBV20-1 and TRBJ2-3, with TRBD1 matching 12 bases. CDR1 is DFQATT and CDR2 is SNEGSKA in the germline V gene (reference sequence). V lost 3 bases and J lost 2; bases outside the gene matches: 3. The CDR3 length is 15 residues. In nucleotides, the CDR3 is TGCAGTGCTAGTGGGGGACAGGGGGCCACAGATACGCAGTATTTT. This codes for CSASGGQGATDTQYF.

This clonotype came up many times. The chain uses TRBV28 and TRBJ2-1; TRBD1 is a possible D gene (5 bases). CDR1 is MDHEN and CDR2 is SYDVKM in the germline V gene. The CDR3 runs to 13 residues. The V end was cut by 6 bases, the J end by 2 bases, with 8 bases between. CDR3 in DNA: TGTGCCAGCAGCACAGGAGCCTACAATGAGCAGTTCTTC. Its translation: CASSTGAYNEQFF.

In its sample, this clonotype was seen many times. CDR3 region: CASSWQRGSAGELFF. In DNA, the CDR3 is TGTGCCAGCAGTTGGCAGCGGGGGTCGGCCGGGGAGCTGTTTTTT. V usage is TRBV12-3 or TRBV12-4 and J usage is TRBJ2-2; 8 nucleotides match TRBD2. V gave up 4 bases and J gave up 6 bases; unmatched junction bases: 7. This CDR3 has 15 residues.

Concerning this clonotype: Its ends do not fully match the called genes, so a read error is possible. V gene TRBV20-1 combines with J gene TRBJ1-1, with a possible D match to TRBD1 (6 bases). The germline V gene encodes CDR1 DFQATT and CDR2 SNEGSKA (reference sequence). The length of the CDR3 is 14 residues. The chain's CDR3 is CCASDYRANTEAFF. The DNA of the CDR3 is TGCTGTGCTAGCGACTACAGGGCTAACACTGAAGCTTTCTTT.

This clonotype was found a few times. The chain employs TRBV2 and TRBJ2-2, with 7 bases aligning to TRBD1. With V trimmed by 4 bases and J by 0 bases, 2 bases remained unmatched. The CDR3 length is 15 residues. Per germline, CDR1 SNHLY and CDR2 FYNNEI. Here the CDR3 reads CASSGDRPNTGELFF. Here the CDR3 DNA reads TGTGCCAGCAGTGGGGACAGACCGAACACCGGGGAGCTGTTTTTT.

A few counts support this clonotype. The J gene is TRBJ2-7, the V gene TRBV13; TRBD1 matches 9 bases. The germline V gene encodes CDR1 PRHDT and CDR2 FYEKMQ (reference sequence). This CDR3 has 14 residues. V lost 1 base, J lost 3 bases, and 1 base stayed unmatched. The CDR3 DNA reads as TGTGCCAGCAGCTTAGTGGGACAGGGCTACGAGCAGTACTTC. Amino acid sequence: CASSLVGQGYEQYF.

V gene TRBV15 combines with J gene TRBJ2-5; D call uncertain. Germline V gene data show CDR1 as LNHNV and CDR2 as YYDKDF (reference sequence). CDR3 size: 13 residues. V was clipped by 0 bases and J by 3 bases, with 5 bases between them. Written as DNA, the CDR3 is TGTGCCACCAGCAGAGATCTGAAAGAGACCCAGTACTTC. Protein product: CATSRDLKETQYF.

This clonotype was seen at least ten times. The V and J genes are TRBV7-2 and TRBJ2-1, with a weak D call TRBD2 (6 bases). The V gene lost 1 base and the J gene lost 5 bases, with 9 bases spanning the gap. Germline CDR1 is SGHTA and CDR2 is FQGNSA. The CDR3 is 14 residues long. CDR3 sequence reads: CASSLGTTHNEQFF. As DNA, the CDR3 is TGTGCCAGCAGCTTAGGGACTACCCACAATGAGCAGTTCTTC.

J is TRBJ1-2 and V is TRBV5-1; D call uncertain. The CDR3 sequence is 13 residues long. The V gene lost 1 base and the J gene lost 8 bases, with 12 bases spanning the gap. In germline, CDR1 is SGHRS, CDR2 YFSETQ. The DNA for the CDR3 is TGCGCCAGCAGCTTGAGTGCCATGGGAGGCTACACCTTC. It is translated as CASSLSAMGGYTF.

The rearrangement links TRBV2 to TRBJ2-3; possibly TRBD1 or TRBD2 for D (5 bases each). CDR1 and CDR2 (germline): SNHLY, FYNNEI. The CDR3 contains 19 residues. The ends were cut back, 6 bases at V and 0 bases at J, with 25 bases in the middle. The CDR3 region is CASSRGAMKLSSSTDTQYF. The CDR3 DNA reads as TGTGCCAGCAGCCGAGGGGCTATGAAACTATCCTCTAGCACAGATACGCAGTATTTT. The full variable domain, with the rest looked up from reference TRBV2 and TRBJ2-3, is EPEVTQTPSHQVTQMGQEVILRCVPISNHLYFYWYRQILGQKVEFLVSFYNNEISEKSEIFDDQFSVERPDGSNFTLKIRSTKLEDSAMYFCASSRGAMKLSSSTDTQYFGPGTRLTVL.